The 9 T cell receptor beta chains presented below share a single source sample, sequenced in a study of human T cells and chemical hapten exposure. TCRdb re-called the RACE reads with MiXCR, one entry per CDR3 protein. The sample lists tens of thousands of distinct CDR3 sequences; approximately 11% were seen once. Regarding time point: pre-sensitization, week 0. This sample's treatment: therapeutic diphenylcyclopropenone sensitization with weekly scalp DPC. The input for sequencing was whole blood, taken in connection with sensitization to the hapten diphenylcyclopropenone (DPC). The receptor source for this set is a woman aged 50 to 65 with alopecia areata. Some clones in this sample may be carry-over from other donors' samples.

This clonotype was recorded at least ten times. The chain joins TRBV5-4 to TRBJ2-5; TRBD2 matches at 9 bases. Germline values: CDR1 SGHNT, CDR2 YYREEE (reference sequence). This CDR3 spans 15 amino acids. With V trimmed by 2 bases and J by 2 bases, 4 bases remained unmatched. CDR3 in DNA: TGTGCCAGCAGCTTCGGCGGGGGGGCGCAAGAGACCCAGTACTTC. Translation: CASSFGGGAQETQYF.

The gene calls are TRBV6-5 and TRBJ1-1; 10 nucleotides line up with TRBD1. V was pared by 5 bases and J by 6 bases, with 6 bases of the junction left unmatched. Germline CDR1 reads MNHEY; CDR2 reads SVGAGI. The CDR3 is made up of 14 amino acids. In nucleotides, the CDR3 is TGTGCCAGCAGTCGGGACAGGGGACCTTCTGAAGCTTTCTTT. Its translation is CASSRDRGPSEAFF.

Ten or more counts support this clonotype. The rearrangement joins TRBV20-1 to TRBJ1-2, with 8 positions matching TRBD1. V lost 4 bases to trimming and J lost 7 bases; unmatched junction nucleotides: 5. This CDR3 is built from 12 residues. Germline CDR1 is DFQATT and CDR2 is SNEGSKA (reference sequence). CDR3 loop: CSATGQGSGYTF. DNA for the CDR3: TGCAGTGCTACTGGACAGGGTAGTGGCTACACCTTC.

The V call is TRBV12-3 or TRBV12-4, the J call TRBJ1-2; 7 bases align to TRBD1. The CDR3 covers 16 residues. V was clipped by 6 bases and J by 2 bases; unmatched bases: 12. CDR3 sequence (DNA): TGTGCCAGCAGGACAGACCAACCGGGACAGAACTATGGCTACACCTTC. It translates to CASRTDQPGQNYGYTF.

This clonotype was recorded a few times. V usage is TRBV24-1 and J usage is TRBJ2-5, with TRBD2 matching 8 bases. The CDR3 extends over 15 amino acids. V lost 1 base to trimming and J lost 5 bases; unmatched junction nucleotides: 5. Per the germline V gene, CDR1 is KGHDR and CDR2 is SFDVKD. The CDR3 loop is CATSDFGAGEETQYF. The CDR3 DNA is TGTGCCACCAGTGATTTCGGAGCGGGAGAGGAGACCCAGTACTTC.

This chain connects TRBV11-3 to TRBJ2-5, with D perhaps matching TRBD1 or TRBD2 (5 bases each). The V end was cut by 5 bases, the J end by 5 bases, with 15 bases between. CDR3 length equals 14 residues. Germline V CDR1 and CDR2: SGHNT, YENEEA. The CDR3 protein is CASSPTGGGETQYF. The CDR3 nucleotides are TGTGCCAGCAGCCCAACAGGCGGCGGGGAGACCCAGTACTTC. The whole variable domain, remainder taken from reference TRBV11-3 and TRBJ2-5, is EAGVVQSPRYKIIEKKQPVAFWCNPISGHNTLYWYLQNLGQGPELLIRYENEEAVDDSQLPKDRFSAERLKGVDSTLKIQPAELGDSAVYLCASSPTGGGETQYFGPGTRLLVL.

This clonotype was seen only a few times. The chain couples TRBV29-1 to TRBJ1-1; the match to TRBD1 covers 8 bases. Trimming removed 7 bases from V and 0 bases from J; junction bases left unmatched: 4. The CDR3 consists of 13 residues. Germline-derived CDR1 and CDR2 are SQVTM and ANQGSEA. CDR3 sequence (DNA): TGCAGCGGGGGGACAGGTCTGAACACTGAAGCTTTCTTT. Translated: CSGGTGLNTEAFF.

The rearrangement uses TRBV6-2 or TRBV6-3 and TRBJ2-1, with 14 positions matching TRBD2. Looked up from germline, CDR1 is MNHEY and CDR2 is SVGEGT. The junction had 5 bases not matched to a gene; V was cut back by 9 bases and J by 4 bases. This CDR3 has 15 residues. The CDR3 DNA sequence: TGTGCCAGTGGGACTAGCGGGAGAGGGTACAATGAGCAGTTCTTC. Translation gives CASGTSGRGYNEQFF.

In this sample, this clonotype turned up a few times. CDR3 amino acids: CASSESRVRGVSSYNEQFF. CDR3 nucleotide sequence: TGCGCCAGCAGCGAAAGCAGGGTCCGAGGGGTTAGCTCCTACAATGAGCAGTTCTTC. J is TRBJ2-1 and V is TRBV5-1, with D perhaps assigned TRBD1 or TRBD2 (5 bases each). The CDR3 totals 19 residues. Germline loops: CDR1 SGHRS, CDR2 YFSETQ. Trimming cost V 4 bases and J 0 bases, with 23 bases left between them.